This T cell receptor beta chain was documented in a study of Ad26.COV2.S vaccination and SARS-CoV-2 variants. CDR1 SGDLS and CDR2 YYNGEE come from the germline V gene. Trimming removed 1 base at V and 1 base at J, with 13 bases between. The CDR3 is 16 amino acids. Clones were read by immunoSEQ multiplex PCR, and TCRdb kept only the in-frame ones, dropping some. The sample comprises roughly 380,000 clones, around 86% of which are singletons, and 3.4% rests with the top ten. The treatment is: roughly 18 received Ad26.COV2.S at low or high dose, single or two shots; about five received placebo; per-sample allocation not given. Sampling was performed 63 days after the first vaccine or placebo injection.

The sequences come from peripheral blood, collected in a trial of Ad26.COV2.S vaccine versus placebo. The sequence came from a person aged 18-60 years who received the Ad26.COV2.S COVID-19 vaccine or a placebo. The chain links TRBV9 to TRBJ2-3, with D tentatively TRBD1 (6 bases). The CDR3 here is CASSVYRALGTDTQYF. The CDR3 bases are TGTGCCAGCAGCGTATACAGGGCGTTGGGCACAGATACGCAGTATTTT.